This T cell receptor beta chain was retrieved from a study of blood T cell repertoires in COVID-19. Across the study: The United States, Italy and Spain provided the acute and convalescent COVID-19 samples.

Trimming at V came to 2 bases and at J to 7 bases, leaving 4 bases not matched to a gene. This CDR3 spans 15 amino acids. Per the germline V gene, CDR1 is LNHDA and CDR2 is SQIVND (reference sequence). Assay: immunoSEQ multiplex PCR; the TCRdb copy retains only in-frame clones and omits some. The table records under 200,000 clones, approximately 87% of them present only once. This chain joins TRBV19 and TRBJ1-6; TRBD1 matches 8 bases. Sequencing was carried out using peripheral blood. This receptor was obtained from a woman in her 70s with acute or convalescent COVID-19. CDR3 DNA: TGTGCCAGTAGTATAACGACAGGGGTAAATTCACCCCTCCACTTT. Translated: CASSITTGVNSPLHF.